This T cell receptor (beta chain) was profiled in a study of shared clonotypes between healthy human individuals. General study findings and limits: Non-shared clonotypes had lower generation probabilities than clonotypes shared by all four sorted-subset donors. Memory subsets generally showed smaller estimated richness than naive subsets did. Blood was the sole source, and tissue repertoires probably differ.

Repertoires were generated with immunoSEQ multiplex PCR, while TCRdb's copy carries only in-frame clones and drops some. The repertoire holds some 700,000 clones, with about nine tenths as singletons. Within Nashville, Tennessee resided all donors, each a Caucasian adult. In the case of this clone: Its antigen is as yet unknown.

This TCR was sampled from a man in his late teens or twenties in good health. Some clones in this sample may be carry-over from other donors' samples. The sample comprised memory CD8+ T cells from PBMCs. Stated subset: CD45RO+ cells pooled with CCR7-negative TemRA cells.

CDR3 in DNA: TGTGCCAGCAGCGGGATCGGACAGTTCGAGGTCACAGATACGCAGTATTTT. It translates to CASSGIGQFEVTDTQYF. The rearrangement joins TRBV9 to TRBJ2-3; tentatively, D is TRBD1 (6 bases). Per germline, CDR1 SGDLS and CDR2 YYNGEE. This CDR3 is built from 17 residues. Trimming cost V 3 bases and J 2 bases, with 19 bases left between them.